This T cell receptor (beta chain) stems from a study of T cells in Graves' hyperthyroidism and ophthalmopathy. Study-level results: The model predicted ophthalmopathy a median around six months before onset.

The CDR3 regions of TCR beta were amplified from RNA transcripts. TCR CDR3 underwent first-round RT-PCR with the HTBI primer set. Each CDR3 protein is one row after TCRdb ran MiXCR on the multiplex PCR reads. Among 380,000 or so distinct CDR3 sequences listed, approximately 19% were seen once. In its sample, this clonotype was seen many times. Its antigen is still unknown. Based on clinical symptoms, serum thyroxine and TRAb, thyroid ultrasound and orbital computed tomography, diagnoses were reached. This TCR was sampled from a woman aged 18 to 35 with Graves' hyperthyroidism. The sample comprised blood.

CDR3 DNA sequence: TGCAGTGCTAGACTCCACTACGGGAATAGCGGGGACTCCTACGAGCAGTACTTC. Amino acid sequence: CSARLHYGNSGDSYEQYF. This chain connects TRBV20-1 to TRBJ2-7, with 8 bases that match TRBD2. Trimming took 2 bases from V and 0 from J; bases not matched to a gene: 15. This CDR3 has 18 amino acids. Germline CDR1 and CDR2: DFQATT and SNEGSKA (reference sequence).